This is a list of T cell receptor beta chains from one sample in a study of blood T cell repertoires in COVID-19. The method was immunoSEQ multiplex PCR; TCRdb's version includes in-frame clones alone and lacks a portion of them. The sample lists around 200,000 clones; about 89% were seen once. The sample comprised peripheral blood. Source of these receptors: a man aged 40-49 years with acute or convalescent COVID-19. CDR3s include the opening cysteine and the closing phenylalanine or tryptophan. A D gene is named only where the DNA matches it firmly. Clone size appears in some rows only: once, few, many, or a class for an expanded clone.

>15|TRBJ1-2|.|TRBV7-2|.
CASSLDGGRVYGYTF
TGTGCCAGCAGCTTAGATGGGGGGAGGGTCTATGGCTACACCTTC
>17|TRBJ2-1|TRBD2|TRBV11-3|once
CASSLGIAGGRHNEQFF
TGTGCCAGCAGCTTAGGTATAGCGGGGGGGCGACACAATGAGCAGTTCTTC
>13|TRBJ1-2|.|TRBV24-1|.
CATSDAGIYGYTF
TGTGCCACCAGTGATGCCGGGATCTATGGCTACACCTTC
>14|TRBJ2-3|.|TRBV29-1|.
CSVDPQWTSNTQYF
TGCAGCGTTGACCCTCAATGGACTTCAAATACGCAGTATTTT
>15|TRBJ1-4|TRBD1|TRBV7-2|.
CASSLAGTGDEKLFF
TGTGCCAGCAGCTTAGCAGGGACAGGGGATGAAAAACTGTTTTTT
>12|TRBJ2-5|.|TRBV6-2/TRBV6-3|.
CASSLYQETQYF
TGTGCCAGCAGTCTGTACCAAGAGACCCAGTACTTC
>14|TRBJ2-7|.|TRBV30|.
CAWSVSWGRAEQYF
TGTGCCTGGAGTGTCAGCTGGGGGCGCGCGGAGCAGTACTTC
>13|TRBJ2-1|TRBD1|TRBV3-1/TRBV3-2|.
CASSHPKGAKQFF
TGTGCCAGCAGCCATCCCAAGGGGGCTAAGCAGTTCTTC
>15|TRBJ1-1|.|TRBV14|.
CASSHYLLSGTEAFF
TGTGCCAGCAGCCACTATCTCTTGTCTGGCACTGAAGCTTTCTTT
>12|TRBJ1-5|.|TRBV28|.
CASSPPGQPQHF
TGTGCCAGCAGCCCCCCCGGGCAGCCCCAGCATTTT
>12|TRBJ1-2|.|TRBV6-5|.
CASKQVNYGYTF
TGTGCCAGCAAGCAGGTGAACTATGGCTACACCTTC
>14|TRBJ1-1|.|TRBV6-2/TRBV6-3|.
CASSSHSGRPEAFF
TGTGCCAGCAGTAGCCACAGCGGGCGGCCTGAAGCTTTCTTT
>17|TRBJ2-7|.|TRBV25-1|.
CASSEYGLGSTSYEQYF
TGTGCCAGCAGTGAATATGGGTTGGGCAGCACTTCCTACGAGCAGTACTTC
>16|TRBJ2-3|TRBD2|TRBV4-1|.
CASSPWGSGGVDTQYF
TGCGCCAGCAGCCCGTGGGGTAGCGGGGGGGTTGATACGCAGTATTTT
>13|TRBJ2-7|TRBD1|TRBV2|.
CASSRDRGGEQYF
TGTGCCAGCAGCCGGGACAGGGGAGGCGAGCAGTACTTC
>14|TRBJ1-3|TRBD1|TRBV5-5|.
CASSSGTAGNTIYF
TGTGCCAGCAGCTCTGGGACAGCCGGAAACACCATATATTTT
>17|TRBJ2-7|.|TRBV5-1|.
CASSLAPQGQRTYEQYF
TGCGCCAGCAGCTTGGCTCCACAAGGACAAAGAACCTACGAGCAGTACTTC
>15|TRBJ1-2|.|TRBV15|.
CATSREDIAIYGYTF
TGTGCCACCAGCAGAGAGGACATCGCGATCTATGGCTACACCTTC
>13|TRBJ1-6|TRBD1|TRBV5-1|.
CASGTGVDSPLHF
TGCGCCAGCGGGACAGGGGTGGATTCACCCCTCCACTTT
>14|TRBJ1-1|.|TRBV5-4|.
CASSAGAGNTEAFF
TGTGCCAGCAGCGCAGGGGCTGGGAACACTGAAGCTTTCTTT
>12|TRBJ2-5|TRBD1|TRBV28|.
CASSLGEGAQYF
TGTGCCAGCAGCCTCGGTGAGGGGGCTCAGTACTTC
>16|TRBJ2-3|TRBD1|TRBV5-8|.
CASSFRTGPSTDTQYF
TGTGCCAGCAGCTTTCGGACAGGGCCTAGCACAGATACGCAGTATTTT
>13|TRBJ2-7|TRBD1|TRBV29-1|.
CSVAWTGGYEQYF
TGCAGCGTTGCCTGGACAGGGGGCTACGAGCAGTACTTC
>16|TRBJ2-2|.|TRBV6-2/TRBV6-3|once
CASSKIGSGDTGELFF
TGTGCCAGCAGTAAGATCGGGTCCGGGGACACCGGGGAGCTGTTTTTT
>11|TRBJ1-1|.|TRBV29-1|.
CSVNPLSEAFF
TGCAGCGTTAACCCCCTCAGTGAAGCTTTCTTT
>13|TRBJ1-5|.|TRBV6-1|.
CASSEAFDQPQHF
TGTGCCAGCAGTGAGGCCTTCGATCAGCCCCAGCATTTT
>16|TRBJ2-1|TRBD2|TRBV3-1/TRBV3-2|.
CASSPMASGGYNEQFF
TGTGCCAGCAGCCCGATGGCTAGCGGGGGTTACAATGAGCAGTTCTTC
>16|TRBJ2-7|.|TRBV5-1|once
CASSPTRDSISYEQYF
TGCGCCAGCAGCCCGACCAGGGACTCCATTTCCTACGAGCAGTACTTC
>14|TRBJ2-2|.|TRBV6-5|.
CASTQTWNTGELFF
TGTGCCAGCACCCAGACATGGAACACCGGGGAGCTGTTTTTT
>15|TRBJ2-4|TRBD1|TRBV3-1/TRBV3-2|.
CASSQERGRLHIQYF
TGTGCCAGCAGCCAAGAAAGGGGGCGCTTACACATTCAGTACTTC
>15|TRBJ1-6|TRBD1|TRBV7-9|few
CASSSQGTANSPLHF
TGTGCCAGCAGCTCCCAAGGGACAGCTAATTCACCCCTCCACTTT
>16|TRBJ2-3|.|TRBV24-1|.
CATSDISAGGTDTQYF
TGTGCCACCAGTGATATCTCTGCCGGGGGCACAGATACGCAGTATTTT
>16|TRBJ1-1|.|TRBV19|.
CASSPYPGPTGTEAFF
TGTGCCAGTAGCCCCTATCCCGGCCCAACGGGCACTGAAGCTTTCTTT
>15|TRBJ2-1|TRBD2|TRBV10-3|.
CAIRPLAGGLNEQFF
TGTGCCATCAGGCCACTAGCGGGGGGTTTAAATGAGCAGTTCTTC